The 18 T cell receptor beta chains below come from one sample, sequenced in a study of T cell repertoires in cytomegalovirus infection. MiXCR, applied by TCRdb to the reads, yields one record per CDR3 protein. The sample has about 260,000 distinct CDR3 sequences, roughly 10% seen once. The specimen was PBMCs. These receptors all come from a human donor in good health (CMV status not recorded). Some clones in this sample may be carry-over from other donors' samples.

This clonotype was counted many times. The V gene is TRBV11-2, the J gene TRBJ2-7; 9 bases are a match to TRBD1. This CDR3 has 17 amino acids. The ends lost 5 bases at V and 0 bases at J; junction bases unmatched: 11. Germline V gene data show CDR1 as SGHAT and CDR2 as FQNNGV. CDR3 in amino acids: CASSAKGRTGVSYEQYF. DNA of the CDR3: TGTGCCAGCAGCGCGAAGGGGAGGACAGGGGTCTCCTACGAGCAGTACTTC.

The chain links TRBV7-2 to TRBJ2-4; perhaps TRBD2 as D (5 bases). Between the trimmed V and J ends, which lost 5 bases and 7 bases, there was a span of 12 bases. CDR3 length: 13 amino acids. Germline-derived CDR1 and CDR2 are SGHTA and FQGNSA. CDR3 bases: TGTGCCAGCAGCACCCGACCGGGGAACATTCAGTACTTC. Amino acids: CASSTRPGNIQYF.

This clonotype was picked up many times. The chain uses TRBV7-9 and TRBJ2-6, with TRBD1 as a possible D gene (6 bases). V was trimmed by 3 bases and J by 9 bases, leaving 9 bases between them. The CDR3 has 13 residues. Germline-derived CDR1 and CDR2 are SEHNR and FQNEAQ (reference sequence). In DNA, the CDR3 is TGTGCCAGCAGCTTCGGGACAAACAACGTCCTGACTTTC. Amino acid sequence: CASSFGTNNVLTF.

This clonotype was counted a few times. The rearrangement joins TRBV11-2 to TRBJ1-1; D possibly corresponds to TRBD1 (5 bases). The V end was cut by 1 base, the J end by 0 bases, with 18 bases between. Germline V gene lookup returns CDR1 SGHAT and CDR2 FQNNGV. The CDR3 extends over 18 amino acids. The CDR3: CASSLVFGGPSVNTEAFF. As DNA, the CDR3 is TGTGCCAGCAGCTTAGTTTTTGGGGGACCGTCCGTGAACACTGAAGCTTTCTTT. Together with reference TRBV11-2 and TRBJ1-1, the CDR3 gives the full variable domain: EAGVAQSPRYKIIEKRQSVAFWCNPISGHATLYWYQQILGQGPKLLIQFQNNGVVDDSQLPKDRFSAERLKGVDSTLKIQPAKLEDSAVYLCASSLVFGGPSVNTEAFFGQGTRLTVV.

This clonotype came up many times. The CDR3 reads CASRMTGGTGANVLTF. The CDR3 DNA sequence: TGTGCCAGCAGAATGACAGGGGGCACCGGGGCCAACGTCCTGACTTTC. This chain links TRBV7-2 with TRBJ2-6; TRBD1 agrees at 10 bases. CDR3 length: 16 amino acids. V trimming: 6 bases; J trimming: 4 bases; junction bases outside the gene matches: 6. Germline values: CDR1 SGHTA, CDR2 FQGNSA.

This clonotype was counted many times. The chain couples TRBV11-3 to TRBJ1-3; 7 bases align to TRBD1. CDR3 length: 19 amino acids. Per the germline V gene, CDR1 is SGHNT and CDR2 is YENEEA. V dropped 4 bases and J dropped 0; count of bases not matched to a gene: 15. The CDR3, as DNA: TGTGCCAGCAGCTCTCTCAGTCCGGGACAGCTCAACTCTGGAAACACCATATATTTT. It specifies CASSSLSPGQLNSGNTIYF.

V usage is TRBV7-6 and J usage is TRBJ2-1; 8 bases are shared with TRBD2. V trimming: 3 bases; J trimming: 0 bases; junction bases outside the gene matches: 1. This CDR3 spans 15 amino acids. Germline V gives CDR1 SGHVS, CDR2 FNYEAQ. The CDR3 protein is CASSFREGSYNEQFF. Written as DNA, the CDR3 is TGTGCCAGCAGCTTTCGGGAGGGCTCCTACAATGAGCAGTTCTTC. Full variable domain (missing parts from reference TRBV7-6 and TRBJ2-1): GAGVSQSPRYKVTKRGQDVALRCDPISGHVSLYWYRQALGQGPEFLTYFNYEAQQDKSGLPNDRFSAERPEGSISTLTIQRTEQRDSAMYRCASSFREGSYNEQFFGPGTRLTVL.

This clonotype came up a few times. CDR3 amino acids: CSAGTSGDTDTQYF. The CDR3 DNA is TGCAGTGCCGGGACTAGCGGGGACACAGATACGCAGTATTTT. This rearrangement joins TRBV20-1 to TRBJ2-3; 13 nucleotides agree with TRBD2. The trim removed 6 bases at V and 2 bases at J, leaving 2 bases unmatched. Germline lookup yields CDR1 DFQATT and CDR2 SNEGSKA (reference sequence). This CDR3 is built from 14 residues.

This clonotype was detected ten times or more. The V call is TRBV7-2, the J call TRBJ1-2; D unresolved. CDR1 SGHTA and CDR2 FQGNSA come from the germline V gene. V dropped 2 bases and J dropped 4 bases, with 14 bases sitting between them. CDR3 length: 15 amino acids. The CDR3 DNA sequence: TGTGCCAGCAGCTTATACGCTGAAGCTACCTATGGCTACACCTTC. Its protein product is CASSLYAEATYGYTF.

This chain connects TRBV7-9 to TRBJ2-3, with D hard to call. The V gene lost 5 bases and the J gene lost 3 bases, with 12 bases spanning the gap. Per the germline V gene, CDR1 is SEHNR and CDR2 is FQNEAQ (reference sequence). This CDR3 comprises 14 residues. CDR3 loop: CASSPRPSTDTQYF. CDR3 nucleotide sequence: TGTGCCAGCAGCCCACGGCCTTCAACAGATACGCAGTATTTT.

This clonotype was counted at least ten times. This chain links TRBV20-1 with TRBJ1-1; 9 bases line up with TRBD1. With 5 bases clipped from V and 8 bases from J, the junction kept 9 bases outside the gene matches. Germline V gene data show CDR1 as DFQATT and CDR2 as SNEGSKA (reference sequence). The CDR3 sequence is 13 residues long. The CDR3 region is CSAPGQGSGEAFF. DNA of the CDR3: TGCAGTGCTCCGGGACAGGGTTCGGGAGAAGCTTTCTTT.

The V call is TRBV5-6, the J call TRBJ1-1; D uncertain. This CDR3 is built from 15 residues. Germline values: CDR1 SGHDT, CDR2 YYEEEE. V lost 1 base and J 0 bases, leaving 10 bases between the germline ends. CDR3 in DNA: TGTGCCAGCAGCTTGAAGTCAGGTTTGAACACTGAAGCTTTCTTT. Its translation: CASSLKSGLNTEAFF.

In this sample, this clonotype turned up many times. J is TRBJ2-2 and V is TRBV11-2; D may be TRBD2 (5 bases). CDR1 and CDR2 (germline): SGHAT, FQNNGV. Trimming shortened V by 2 bases and J by 0 bases, and 10 bases separated the two germline ends. This CDR3 comprises 16 residues. As DNA, the CDR3 is TGTGCCAGCAGCTTAAGACTAACACCGAACACCGGGGAGCTGTTTTTT. Amino acid sequence: CASSLRLTPNTGELFF.

This clonotype was observed many times. This chain joins TRBV7-2 and TRBJ2-7, with D possibly being TRBD2 (6 bases). Looked up from germline, CDR1 is SGHTA and CDR2 is FQGNSA. The V gene lost 0 bases and the J gene lost 7 bases, with 16 bases spanning the gap. The length of the CDR3 is 15 residues. This CDR3 is CASSLAGGRPGEQYF. The DNA of the CDR3 is TGTGCCAGCAGCTTAGCGGGAGGTCGCCCGGGTGAGCAGTACTTC.

The V and J genes are TRBV7-7 and TRBJ2-1, with 8 nucleotides matching TRBD2. The CDR3 has 15 amino acids. Germline CDR1 is SSHAT and CDR2 is FNYEAQ (reference sequence). Losses at the gene ends were 3 bases for V and 4 bases for J; bases not matched to a gene: 5. Written as DNA, the CDR3 is TGTGCCAGCAGCTTTGAGCGGGGGCCTTACAATGAGCAGTTCTTC. The encoded protein is CASSFERGPYNEQFF. The full variable domain, its missing parts supplied by reference TRBV7-7 and TRBJ2-1, is GAGVSQSPRYKVTKRGQDVTLRCDPISSHATLYWYQQALGQGPEFLTYFNYEAQPDKSGLPSDRFSAERPEGSISTLTIQRTEQRDSAMYRCASSFERGPYNEQFFGPGTRLTVL.

The V and J genes are TRBV12-3 or TRBV12-4 and TRBJ1-1; 10 bases map to TRBD1. J gave up 5 bases and V 6 bases, and 9 bases lay outside the gene matches. This CDR3 comprises 15 residues. CDR3 in DNA: TGTGCCAGCAGCCATCCCCGGGACAGGGGAACTGAAGCTTTCTTT. Translating gives CASSHPRDRGTEAFF.

The chain is built from TRBV7-9 and TRBJ2-3; 9 nucleotides align to TRBD1. The CDR3 spans 16 residues. The germline V gene encodes CDR1 SEHNR and CDR2 FQNEAQ (reference sequence). The V segment lost 4 bases and the J segment 0 bases; nucleotides outside the gene matches: 5. CDR3 region: CASSSDRGSSTDTQYF. DNA of the CDR3: TGTGCCAGCAGCTCGGACAGGGGTTCTAGCACAGATACGCAGTATTTT.

This clonotype was counted at least ten times. V and J are TRBV28 and TRBJ1-4, with D tentatively TRBD1 (5 bases). Trimming took off 5 bases at V and 3 bases at J, with 13 bases between the two ends. The CDR3 runs to 15 residues. Germline CDR1 is MDHEN and CDR2 is SYDVKM. CDR3 in amino acids: CASSRLAGSNEKLFF. CDR3 DNA sequence: TGTGCCAGCAGTCGCTTGGCAGGGTCTAATGAAAAACTGTTTTTT.